These 29 T cell receptor beta chains came from one sample sequenced in a study of beta chain features in type 1 diabetes. Expressed TCRB transcripts got sequenced, as all isolated RNA was reverse transcribed. Only in-frame clones appear in the TCRdb table, and some are missing; sequencing was by immunoSEQ multiplex PCR. The table includes over 700,000 clones, roughly a sixth detected once. Sequenced input: naive CD4+ T cells from blood. Receptors were obtained from a woman under 30 in good health.

The J gene is TRBJ2-7, the V gene TRBV18; 8 nucleotides line up with TRBD2. The CDR3 has 15 residues. Germline V lookup: CDR1 KGHSH, CDR2 LQKENI. Trimming took 0 bases from V and 0 from J; bases not matched to a gene: 1. The CDR3 bases are TGTGCCAGCTCACCACCTAGCGGGGCCTCCTACGAGCAGTACTTC. It is translated as CASSPPSGASYEQYF.

This clone was counted only a few times. The chain is built from TRBV10-3 and TRBJ2-7, with 7 bases matching TRBD1. Germline trimming cut 6 bases from V and 1 base from J; bases unmatched to any gene: 6. Germline CDR1 ENHRY, CDR2 SYGVKD. The CDR3 covers 14 residues. The CDR3 reads CAISRGTESYEQYF. CDR3 nucleotides: TGTGCCATCAGCAGAGGGACAGAATCCTACGAGCAGTACTTC.

DNA for the CDR3: TGTGCCAGCAGTGAAATAAGGCGCTACACCTTC. Protein product: CASSEIRRYTF. The V gene is TRBV6-1, the J gene TRBJ1-2, with unresolved D. Trimming removed 2 bases from V and 9 bases from J, with 7 bases in between. Germline CDR1 MNHNS, CDR2 SASEGT. The CDR3 runs 11 residues.

The chain is built from TRBV7-2 and TRBJ1-1, with D unresolved. CDR1 is SGHTA, CDR2 FQGNSA, per germline. V gave up 2 bases and J gave up 1 base, with 11 bases separating them. The CDR3 is made up of 15 amino acids. The CDR3 DNA reads TGTGCCAGCAGCTTACTCGGGATAGGGAACACTGAAGCTTTCTTT. Translation: CASSLLGIGNTEAFF.

The chain couples TRBV7-2 to TRBJ1-1; 7 bases map to TRBD1. V lost 6 bases to trimming and J lost 1 base; unmatched junction nucleotides: 8. The CDR3 spans 15 residues. CDR1 and CDR2 (germline): SGHTA, FQGNSA. The CDR3, as DNA: TGTGCCAGCAGGGTCCGACAGGGAAAGAACACTGAAGCTTTCTTT. Amino acid sequence: CASRVRQGKNTEAFF.

The V call is TRBV18, the J call TRBJ2-7; no definite D call. The CDR3 length is 14 residues. Germline V CDR1 and CDR2: KGHSH, LQKENI. V was pared by 2 bases and J by 8 bases, with 16 bases between. DNA for the CDR3: TGTGCCAGCTCACCAGCACCACCCGCTACCAAGCAGTACTTC. Translating it yields CASSPAPPATKQYF.

A few counts support this clone. J is TRBJ2-1 and V is TRBV7-3; maybe TRBD2 (7 bases). The CDR3 is made up of 12 amino acids. Trimming took off 5 bases at V and 10 bases at J, with 12 bases between the two ends. Per germline, CDR1 SGHTA and CDR2 FQGTGA. The CDR3 DNA reads as TGTGCCAGCAGCCCCGGCGGGGGCGAGCAGTTCTTC. It specifies CASSPGGGEQFF. The full variable domain, completed using reference TRBV7-3 and TRBJ2-1, is GAGVSQTPSNKVTEKGKYVELRCDPISGHTALYWYRQSLGQGPEFLIYFQGTGAADDSGLPNDRFFAVRPEGSVSTLKIQRTERGDSAVYLCASSPGGGEQFFGPGTRLTVL.

The chain is built from TRBV15 and TRBJ2-1, with a possible D match to TRBD2 (5 bases). This CDR3 is built from 14 residues. CDR1 is LNHNV, CDR2 YYDKDF, per germline (reference sequence). V lost 0 bases and J lost 11, with 14 bases in between. CDR3 in amino acids: CATSRDLRVGKQFF. CDR3 coding DNA: TGTGCCACCAGCAGAGATCTGAGGGTCGGGAAGCAGTTCTTC.

This chain links TRBV18 with TRBJ2-7; D is unresolved. V dropped 4 bases and J dropped 0 bases, with 7 bases sitting between them. Germline assignment: CDR1 KGHSH and CDR2 LQKENI. This CDR3 spans 13 amino acids. The CDR3 reads CASSLQSSYEQYF. The DNA of the CDR3 is TGTGCCAGCTCACTACAGAGCTCCTACGAGCAGTACTTC.

The V gene is TRBV7-2, the J gene TRBJ2-1, with TRBD1 matching 8 bases. V was clipped by 5 bases and J by 4 bases; unmatched bases: 4. The CDR3 covers 14 residues. Germline CDR1 reads SGHTA; CDR2 reads FQGNSA. Here the CDR3 DNA reads TGTGCCAGCAGCCGGGGACAGGAGTACAATGAGCAGTTCTTC. It translates to CASSRGQEYNEQFF.

This clone was counted at least ten times. The chain has TRBV23-1 and TRBJ2-7; D tentatively fits TRBD1 or TRBD2 (6 bases each). TRBV23-1 is an open reading frame whose function is uncertain. The CDR3 length is 15 residues. Trimming stripped 4 bases from V and 7 bases from J, with 20 bases between. The CDR3 sequence: CASSPPGDTAGEQYF. The CDR3 DNA reads as TGCGCCAGCAGTCCCCCAGGGGACACGGCGGGAGAGCAGTACTTC.

The sample holds one count of this clone. The rearrangement links TRBV11-2 to TRBJ2-3; D gene unclear. CDR1 is SGHAT, CDR2 FQNNGV, per germline. This CDR3 region has 12 residues. V lost 4 bases to trimming and J lost 4 bases, with 6 bases between them. Here the CDR3 reads CASSSGADTQYF. As DNA, the CDR3 is TGTGCCAGCAGCTCAGGTGCAGATACGCAGTATTTT.

The rearrangement links TRBV18 to TRBJ2-7, with 11 bases aligning to TRBD2. The length of the CDR3 is 15 residues. The V gene end was trimmed by 5 bases and the J gene end by 6 bases; junction bases not matched to a gene: 9. CDR1 is KGHSH and CDR2 is LQKENI in the germline V gene. The CDR3 nucleotides read TGTGCCAGCTCATCCGGGACTAGCGGCCTTCTCGAGCAGTACTTC. This translates into CASSSGTSGLLEQYF.

The rearrangement links TRBV6-5 to TRBJ2-7, with no clear D. Trimming shortened V by 3 bases and J by 2 bases, and 11 bases separated the two germline ends. This CDR3 is 14 amino acids long. Germline V gives CDR1 MNHEY, CDR2 SVGAGI. The CDR3 DNA reads as TGTGCCAGCAGTTATACAGTGCCGGCCTACGAGCAGTACTTC. This translates into CASSYTVPAYEQYF.

This clone appeared a few times. The chain has TRBV27 and TRBJ2-7; 10 nucleotides match TRBD2. V shed 3 bases, J shed 5 bases, and the junction held 7 bases outside the gene matches. The CDR3 has 15 amino acids. From germline, CDR1 is MNHEY and CDR2 SMNVEV (reference sequence). CDR3: CASSFSSGRLHEQYF. DNA for the CDR3: TGTGCCAGCAGTTTCAGTAGCGGGAGGCTCCACGAGCAGTACTTC.

This rearrangement joins TRBV6-5 to TRBJ2-7, with D hard to call. V lost 0 bases to trimming and J lost 3 bases, with 15 bases between them. Germline V gene sequence: CDR1 MNHEY, CDR2 SVGAGI. There are 16 residues in the CDR3. The CDR3 region is CASSYSTPGPRYEQYF. As DNA, the CDR3 is TGTGCCAGCAGTTACTCGACCCCGGGCCCCCGCTACGAGCAGTACTTC.

This clone came up once. The CDR3 sequence is CASSVGQAGLQETQYF. For the CDR3, the DNA is TGTGCCAGCAGCGTAGGTCAAGCGGGTCTCCAAGAGACCCAGTACTTC. The gene calls are TRBV9 and TRBJ2-5, with a possible D match to TRBD2 (6 bases). V lost 0 bases and J 1 base, leaving 13 bases between the germline ends. This CDR3 has 16 amino acids. Germline V gene data show CDR1 as SGDLS and CDR2 as YYNGEE.

This clone was counted a few times. Germline and junction disagree at one end, which may indicate a read error. The genes are TRBV7-2 and TRBJ2-7; D tentatively fits TRBD1 or TRBD2 (5 bases each). This CDR3 region has 13 residues. Germline-derived CDR1 and CDR2 are SGHTA and FQGNSA. The CDR3 loop is CASSLAASRRGDF. The CDR3 DNA reads as TGTGCCAGCAGCTTAGCGGCGTCCCGCCGAGGGGACTTC.

This clone was seen only a few times. V gene TRBV28 combines with J gene TRBJ2-1; TRBD1 or TRBD2 may be the D gene (5 bases each). CDR3 length: 17 amino acids. Germline CDR1 and CDR2: MDHEN and SYDVKM. V lost 3 bases and J lost 4, with 19 bases in between. The CDR3 coding sequence is TGTGCCAGCAGTTTTCCAGAGAGGGGAAGGGGATACAATGAGCAGTTCTTC. The encoded protein is CASSFPERGRGYNEQFF.

The chain links TRBV11-2 to TRBJ1-1; 9 bases align to TRBD1. This CDR3 contains 14 residues. The ends lost 2 bases at V and 3 bases at J; junction bases unmatched: 1. Germline CDR1 SGHAT, CDR2 FQNNGV. CDR3 amino acids: CASSLTGGYTEAFF. In DNA, the CDR3 is TGTGCCAGCAGCTTAACAGGGGGCTACACTGAAGCTTTCTTT.

The chain recombines TRBV7-8 with TRBJ2-7; a possible D gene is TRBD2 (6 bases). Per the germline V gene, CDR1 is SGHVS and CDR2 is FQNEAQ. This CDR3 has 15 residues. The V and J ends lost 5 bases and 4 bases respectively, with 18 bases between them. CDR3 protein: CASSRPAGSVYEQYF. The CDR3 nucleotides read TGTGCCAGCAGCCGCCCGGCCGGGAGTGTTTACGAGCAGTACTTC.

This clone has only a few counts. The V call is TRBV13, the J call TRBJ2-7; D remains ambiguous. Trimming removed 1 base from V and 0 bases from J, with 10 bases in between. Germline loops: CDR1 PRHDT, CDR2 FYEKMQ (reference sequence). The CDR3 spans 15 residues. This CDR3 is CASSLDSARSYEQYF. CDR3 in DNA: TGTGCCAGCAGCTTAGACAGCGCCCGCTCCTACGAGCAGTACTTC.

The rearrangement links TRBV6-5 to TRBJ1-3; D is perhaps TRBD1 (5 bases). CDR3 length: 13 amino acids. The germline V gene encodes CDR1 MNHEY and CDR2 SVGAGI. Trimming removed 8 bases at V and 4 bases at J, with 12 bases between. The DNA for the CDR3 is TGTGCCAGCTCAGTGGGGGGAGGAAACACCATATATTTT. This encodes CASSVGGGNTIYF.

This clone has only a few counts. The chain employs TRBV6-4 and TRBJ2-7; 10 positions match TRBD2. The CDR3 totals 18 residues. Germline V CDR1 and CDR2: MRHNA, SNTAGT. J was trimmed by 2 bases and V by 0 bases; bases with no gene match: 10. CDR3 sequence: CASSDSIRSGRAPYEQYF. The CDR3 DNA sequence: TGTGCCAGCAGTGACTCAATACGGAGCGGGAGGGCACCCTACGAGCAGTACTTC.

Only a few counts were recorded for this clone. The rearrangement links TRBV7-9 to TRBJ2-5; D not certain. Trimming took 4 bases from V and 5 from J, leaving 8 bases between them. CDR1 is SEHNR, CDR2 FQNEAQ, per germline (reference sequence). The CDR3 contains 12 residues. The CDR3 region has the DNA TGTGCCAGCAGCTGGAACGGGGAGACCCAGTACTTC. Protein sequence: CASSWNGETQYF.

The CDR3 is CASSMAGQEGYTF. The CDR3 coding sequence is TGTGCCAGCAGCATGGCGGGACAGGAGGGCTACACCTTC. The chain joins TRBV21-1 to TRBJ1-2; TRBD1, the table's D call, was not compared with the DNA. TRBV21-1 is marked as a pseudogene. The CDR3 covers 13 residues.

This clone was counted only a few times. V gene TRBV14 combines with J gene TRBJ2-1; 8 bases align to TRBD2. V shed 4 bases and J 4 bases; nucleotides not matched to a gene: 3. The CDR3 has 14 amino acids. CDR1 is SGHDN, CDR2 FVKESK, per germline. The CDR3 spells CASSPSGRYNEQFF. The CDR3 region has the DNA TGTGCCAGCAGCCCCAGCGGGAGATACAATGAGCAGTTCTTC. Full variable domain (outside the CDR3, taken from reference TRBV14 and TRBJ2-1): EAGVTQFPSHSVIEKGQTVTLRCDPISGHDNLYWYRRVMGKEIKFLLHFVKESKQDESGMPNNRFLAERTGGTYSTLKVQPAELEDSGVYFCASSPSGRYNEQFFGPGTRLTVL.

As to this clone: Other DNA sequences from this sample encode an identical CDR3 as well. The V gene is TRBV2, the J gene TRBJ2-3; D is unclear. The CDR3 has 13 amino acids. V was cut by 3 bases and J by 2 bases, with 6 bases left in between. In germline, CDR1 is SNHLY, CDR2 FYNNEI. CDR3 sequence (DNA): TGTGCCAGCAGTGAGGGCTACACAGATACGCAGTATTTT. Its translation: CASSEGYTDTQYF.

This clone was observed a handful of times. The chain is built from TRBV7-6 and TRBJ2-2, with D tentatively TRBD1 or TRBD2 (5 bases each). The CDR3 sequence is 13 residues long. V was cut by 5 bases and J by 7 bases, with 11 bases left in between. Germline CDR1 is SGHVS and CDR2 is FNYEAQ. The CDR3 loop reads CASSGTPGGELFF. CDR3 nucleotides: TGTGCCAGCAGCGGGACGCCCGGCGGGGAGCTGTTTTTT.